This T cell receptor beta chain originates from a study of blood T cell repertoires in COVID-19. Study overall: Sites across the United States, Italy and Spain contributed samples from acute and convalescent COVID-19. The cDNA or gDNA used as material had been derived from T cells, B-cell-depleted T cells, or PBMCs.

Original processing methods: Amplified reference gene primers provided the basis for estimating nucleated cell counts. The repertoire was sequenced with immunoSEQ multiplex PCR; TCRdb's copy has only in-frame clones and lacks some. Clone size and V and J calls were adopted from that table, with D and trimming inferred from the DNA. Of around 150,000 clones in the sample, around 92% are singletons; the top ten hold less than 3%. J was trimmed by 8 bases and V by 1 base; bases with no gene match: 7. Germline V gene lookup returns CDR1 MGHRA and CDR2 YSYEKL. The CDR3 is 14 amino acids. This TCR derives from a man aged 60 to 75 with acute or convalescent COVID-19. This sequence joins TRBV4-1 and TRBJ1-2, with 7 bases aligning to TRBD1. Sequencing input: peripheral blood. The CDR3 here is CASSQGPGTEGYTF. The CDR3 DNA sequence: TGCGCCAGCAGCCAAGGTCCTGGGACAGAAGGCTACACCTTC.